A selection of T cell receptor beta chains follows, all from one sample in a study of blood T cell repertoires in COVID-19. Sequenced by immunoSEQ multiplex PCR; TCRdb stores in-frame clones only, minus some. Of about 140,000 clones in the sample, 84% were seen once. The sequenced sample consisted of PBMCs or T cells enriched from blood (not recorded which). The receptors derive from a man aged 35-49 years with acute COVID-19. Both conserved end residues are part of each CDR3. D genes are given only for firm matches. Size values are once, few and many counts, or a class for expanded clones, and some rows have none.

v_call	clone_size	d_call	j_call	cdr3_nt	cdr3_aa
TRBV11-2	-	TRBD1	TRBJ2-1	TGTGCCAGCAGCTCAAACACCGGGACAGGGGGATACAATGAGCAGTTCTTC	CASSSNTGTGGYNEQFF
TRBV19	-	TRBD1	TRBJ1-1	TGTGCCAGTAGTATAGTACCGGAGGACAGGGGGCTTGAGAACACTGAAGCTTTCTTT	CASSIVPEDRGLENTEAFF
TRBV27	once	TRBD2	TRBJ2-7	TGTGCCAGCAGAGGGGTCGGACTAGCGGGAGGCTTGCCCTACGAGCAGTACTTC	CASRGVGLAGGLPYEQYF
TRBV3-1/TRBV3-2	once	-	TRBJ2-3	TGTGCCAGCAGCCGCATGAGGAGCACAGATACGCAGTATTTT	CASSRMRSTDTQYF
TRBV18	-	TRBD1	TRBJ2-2	TGTGCCAGCTCACCAAGGTCGGGACAGGGGATAACCGGGGAGCTGTTTTTT	CASSPRSGQGITGELFF
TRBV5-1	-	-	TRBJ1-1	TGCGCCAGCAGCCCCCAGCCTACAGGGAACATGAACACTGAAGCTTTCTTT	CASSPQPTGNMNTEAFF
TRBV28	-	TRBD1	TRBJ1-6	TGTGCCAGCAGTCCGGGACAGGGAGGTTCACCCCTCCACTTT	CASSPGQGGSPLHF
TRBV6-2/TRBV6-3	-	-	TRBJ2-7	TGTGCCAGCAGCCCCTTCAGGGGAGGGAACGAGCAGTACTTC	CASSPFRGGNEQYF
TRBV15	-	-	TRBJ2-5	TGTGCCACCAGCCCGGGGGAAGGGCGGGCACAAGAGACCCAGTACTTC	CATSPGEGRAQETQYF
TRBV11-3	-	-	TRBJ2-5	TGTGCCAGCAGCTTAGATGGCAGGGCCCAAGAGACCCAGTACTTC	CASSLDGRAQETQYF
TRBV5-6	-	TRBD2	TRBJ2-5	TGTGCCAGCAGCCATCGTGAGGCGGGAGGTCAGACCCAGTACTTC	CASSHREAGGQTQYF
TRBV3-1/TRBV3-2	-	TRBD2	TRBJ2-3	TGTGCCAGCAGCCAAGCGGGGGGTAGCACAGATACGCAGTATTTT	CASSQAGGSTDTQYF
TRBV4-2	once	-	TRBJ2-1	TGTGCCAGCAGCCAAGATGGGACGACTAGGTCCAATGAGCAGTTCTTC	CASSQDGTTRSNEQFF
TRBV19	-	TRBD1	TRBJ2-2	TGTGCCAGTGGCAAGGACAGGGCGAACACCGGGGAGCTGTTTTTT	CASGKDRANTGELFF
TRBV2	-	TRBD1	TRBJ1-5	TGTGCCAGCAGTGACTGGGACAGGGTGCGGTCCCCCCAGCATTTT	CASSDWDRVRSPQHF
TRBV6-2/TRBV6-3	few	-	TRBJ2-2	TGTGCCAGCAGTGGGACAACCACCGGGGAGCTGTTTTTT	CASSGTTTGELFF
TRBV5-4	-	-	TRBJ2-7	TGTGCCAGCAGCTTTGGGGGCGGCTGGAGCGAGCAGTACTTC	CASSFGGGWSEQYF
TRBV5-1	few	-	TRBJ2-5	TGCGCCAGCAGCCCCCGACAGGTAGCTCAAGAGACCCAGTACTTC	CASSPRQVAQETQYF
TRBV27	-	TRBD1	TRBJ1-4	TGTGCCACCGGACAGGGGAATAGAGGTGAAAAACTGTTTTTT	CATGQGNRGEKLFF
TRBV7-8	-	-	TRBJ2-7	TGTGCCAGCAGCCCTCCGTGGTGGGAGAGCTCCTACGAGCAGTACTTC	CASSPPWWESSYEQYF
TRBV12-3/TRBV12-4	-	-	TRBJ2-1	TGTGCCAGCAGTGAGCAGGGCAATGAGCAGTTCTTC	CASSEQGNEQFF
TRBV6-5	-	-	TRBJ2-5	TGTGCCAGCAGTTACGCCGCGCAAGAGACCCAGTACTTC	CASSYAAQETQYF
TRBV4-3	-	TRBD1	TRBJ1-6	TGCGCCAGCAGCCCCCGGACAGGGAGGAATTCACCCCTCCACTTT	CASSPRTGRNSPLHF
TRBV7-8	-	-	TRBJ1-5	TGTGCCAGCAGCCCCAACCTAAGAGGTAGCAATCAGCCCCAGCATTTT	CASSPNLRGSNQPQHF
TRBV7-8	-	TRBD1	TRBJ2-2	TGTGCCAGCAGCCGAGAGACAGGGTTCACCGGGGAGCTGTTTTTT	CASSRETGFTGELFF
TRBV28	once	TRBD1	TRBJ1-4	TGTGCCAGCAGTACCCCCGGGACAGGGAGGTCCGGGGATGAAAAACTGTTTTTT	CASSTPGTGRSGDEKLFF
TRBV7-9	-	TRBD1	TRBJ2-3	TGTGCCACGGGGGACAGGGTTACAGATACGCAGTATTTT	CATGDRVTDTQYF
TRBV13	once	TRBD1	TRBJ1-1	TGTGCCAGCGTTCCAGGGGGCGGAGAAGCTTTCTTT	CASVPGGGEAFF
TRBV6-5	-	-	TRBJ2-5	TGTGCCAGCAGTCATCGGAGGGGCGGCCAAGAGACCCAGTACTTC	CASSHRRGGQETQYF
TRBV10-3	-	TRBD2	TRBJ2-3	TGTGCCATCAGCCCACCTAGCGGGGGTCGTACAGATACGCAGTATTTT	CAISPPSGGRTDTQYF
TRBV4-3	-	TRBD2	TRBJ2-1	TGCGCCAGCAGCGAAGCGGGAGGAAGGAGTGAGCAGTTCTTC	CASSEAGGRSEQFF